Below, 7 T cell receptor beta chains from the same sample are listed, as sequenced in a study of shared clonotypes between healthy human individuals. Profiled with immunoSEQ multiplex PCR; TCRdb holds only in-frame clones, not every one. Here the sample spans over a million clones, 95% to 99% being singletons. The sample consisted of naive CD4+ T cells sorted from blood. As to subset: CD45RA+ positively selected. The receptors stem from a young man in good health.

The chain couples TRBV2 to TRBJ2-7; D is perhaps TRBD2 (5 bases). Trimming left V 2 bases short and J 2 bases short, with 19 bases between. The V gene's germline CDR1 is SNHLY and CDR2 FYNNEI. This CDR3 has 17 amino acids. The CDR3 protein is CASSESEGWERPYEQYF. DNA of the CDR3: TGTGCCAGCAGTGAATCCGAAGGGTGGGAGAGACCCTACGAGCAGTACTTC.

The chain is built from TRBV11-2 and TRBJ2-1, with D possibly being TRBD2 (6 bases). Germline values: CDR1 SGHAT, CDR2 FQNNGV. Trimming removed 6 bases at V and 1 base at J, with 16 bases between. This CDR3 region has 16 residues. Here the CDR3 DNA reads TGTGCCAGCAGACGTGAGGCGGCGGGATCCTACAATGAGCAGTTCTTC. Its translation is CASRREAAGSYNEQFF.

V is TRBV5-6 and J is TRBJ1-5, with TRBD1 identical over 11 bases. Trimming at V came to 1 base and at J to 5 bases, leaving 8 bases not matched to a gene. CDR3 length: 17 residues. Germline CDR1 SGHDT, CDR2 YYEEEE. The CDR3 protein is CASSLWTGGVFHQPQHF. CDR3 bases: TGTGCCAGCAGCTTGTGGACAGGGGGCGTTTTTCATCAGCCCCAGCATTTT.

The rearrangement joins TRBV29-1 to TRBJ2-7, with TRBD2 matching 7 bases. The CDR3 is 12 amino acids. Germline lookup yields CDR1 SQVTM and CDR2 ANQGSEA. Trimming cost V 6 bases and J 2 bases; bases outside gene matches: 4. The CDR3 coding sequence is TGCAGCGTATGGCTAGCGGCCTACGAGCAGTACTTC. Amino acids: CSVWLAAYEQYF.

V and J are TRBV19 and TRBJ1-4; D unclear. The V end was cut by 5 bases, the J end by 7 bases, with 11 bases between. The CDR3 loop spans 13 amino acids. Per germline, CDR1 LNHDA and CDR2 SQIVND (reference sequence). In DNA form, the CDR3 reads TGTGCCAGTAGTTCCCAGTTGGTTGAAAAACTGTTTTTT. Translated, it gives CASSSQLVEKLFF.

The chain uses TRBV10-2 and TRBJ2-1; D not certain. CDR1 is WSHSY and CDR2 is SAAADI in the germline V gene. The V end was cut by 3 bases, the J end by 10 bases, with 13 bases between. The CDR3 has 13 amino acids. In DNA, the CDR3 is TGCGCCAGCAGTGAACCGGCGAGAGGAGAGCAGTTCTTC. Residues: CASSEPARGEQFF.

Regarding this clone: Other DNA sequences in the sample encode the same CDR3. This rearrangement joins TRBV2 to TRBJ1-3; perhaps TRBD1 as D (5 bases). The germline V gene has CDR1 SNHLY and CDR2 FYNNEI. This CDR3 contains 14 residues. V lost 6 bases to trimming and J lost 0 bases, with 9 bases between them. The CDR3 DNA is TGTGCCAGCAGCCAGGGCAGCTCTGGAAACACCATATATTTT. Amino acid sequence: CASSQGSSGNTIYF. The complete variable domain, with remaining parts taken from reference TRBV2 and TRBJ1-3, reads EPEVTQTPSHQVTQMGQEVILRCVPISNHLYFYWYRQILGQKVEFLVSFYNNEISEKSEIFDDQFSVERPDGSNFTLKIRSTKLEDSAMYFCASSQGSSGNTIYFGEGSWLTVV.